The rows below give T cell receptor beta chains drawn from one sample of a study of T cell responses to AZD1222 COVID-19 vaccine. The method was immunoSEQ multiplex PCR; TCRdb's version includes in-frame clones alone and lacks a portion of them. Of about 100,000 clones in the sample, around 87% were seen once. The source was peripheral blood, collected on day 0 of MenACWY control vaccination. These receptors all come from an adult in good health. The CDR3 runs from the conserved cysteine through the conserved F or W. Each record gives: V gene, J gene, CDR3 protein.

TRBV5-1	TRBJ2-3	CASSLVWTDSTDTQYF
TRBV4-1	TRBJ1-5	CASSRGEGGNQPQHF
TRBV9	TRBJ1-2	CASSVQGGYGYTF
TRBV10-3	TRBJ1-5	CAIRDSNQPQHF
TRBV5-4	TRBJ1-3	CASRNDRGSGNTIYF
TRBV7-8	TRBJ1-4	CASSLDDRTNEKLFF
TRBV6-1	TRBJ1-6	CASSEALPGNSPLHF
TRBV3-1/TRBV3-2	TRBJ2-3	CASSQDLRRPYTDTQYF
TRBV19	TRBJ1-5	CASRVGLNQPQHF
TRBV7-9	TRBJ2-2	CATESGGQQPGELFF
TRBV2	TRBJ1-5	CASSGDRGFRGNQPQHF
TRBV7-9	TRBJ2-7	CASSLDNEQYF
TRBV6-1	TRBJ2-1	CASSVLGLEGAKNEQFF
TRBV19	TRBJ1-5	CASSMRALNQPQHF
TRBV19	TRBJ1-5	CASSIAGNQPQHF
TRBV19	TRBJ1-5	CASSLGGQGRRWPQHF
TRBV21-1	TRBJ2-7	CASSRHDGYEQYF
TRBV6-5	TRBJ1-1	CASSYEGGTEAFF
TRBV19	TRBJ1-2	CASSEGQQTYGYTF
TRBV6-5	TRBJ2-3	CASSYSRGSTDTQYF
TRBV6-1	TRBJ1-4	CASSEALAGTTNEKLFF
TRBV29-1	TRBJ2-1	CSVRTGNEQFF
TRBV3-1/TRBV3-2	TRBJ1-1	CASSQDRDTEAFF
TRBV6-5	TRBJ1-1	CASSYSSGAGAFF
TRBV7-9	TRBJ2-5	CASSLAPGGMVETQYF
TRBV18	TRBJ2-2	CASSGLAGGPNTGELFF
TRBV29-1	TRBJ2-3	CSVGGADTQYF
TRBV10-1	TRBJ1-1	CASSETQGLTEAFF
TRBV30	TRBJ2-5	CAWSGLAGLQTQYF
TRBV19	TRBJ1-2	CASSIDGRDGYTF
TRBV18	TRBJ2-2	CASSPPTGGNTGELFF
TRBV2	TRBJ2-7	CASSASGSQAGNEQYF
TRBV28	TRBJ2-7	CASSSTYEQYF
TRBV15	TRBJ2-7	CATSVPWTGVGPSVSEQYF
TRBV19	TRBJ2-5	CASRRESGRETQYF
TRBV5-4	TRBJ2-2	CASRPDRGRNTGELFF
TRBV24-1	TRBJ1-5	CATSDLQEYQHF
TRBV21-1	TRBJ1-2	CASKMTGRHGYTF
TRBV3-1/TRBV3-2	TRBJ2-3	CASSQDRGGPDTQYF
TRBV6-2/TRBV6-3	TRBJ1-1	CASSPGPPSGAGENTEAFF
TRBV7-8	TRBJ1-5	CASSPGQGLYQPQHF
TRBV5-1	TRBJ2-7	CASSLEAYEQYF
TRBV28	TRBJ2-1	CASSPPTSGTYNEQFF
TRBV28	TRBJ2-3	CASSLAHTGGADTQYF
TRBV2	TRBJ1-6	CASRPRTNSPLHF
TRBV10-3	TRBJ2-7	CAISDATLYEQYF
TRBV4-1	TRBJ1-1	CASSQDQAGSEAFF
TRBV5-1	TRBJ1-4	CASSHINQANEKLFF
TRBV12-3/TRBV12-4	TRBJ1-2	CASRGLSMSGYTF
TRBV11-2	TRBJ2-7	CASSLEVGGPYEQYF
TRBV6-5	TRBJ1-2	CASSYSTGFYGYTF
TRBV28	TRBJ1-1	CASSFASNRAREAFF
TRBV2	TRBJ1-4	CASSGDGSNEKLFF